The 10 T cell receptor beta chains below all came from one sample that was sequenced in a study of blood T cell repertoires in COVID-19. This table comes from immunoSEQ multiplex PCR, and its TCRdb copy is limited to in-frame clones, with some not included. This sample carries fewer than 250,000 clones, nearly 90% of them seen once, and the ten largest clones take 10% to 14%. The sequenced sample was PBMCs or T cells enriched from blood (not recorded which). The receptors were gathered from a man aged 30-40 years who had recovered from COVID-19.

This sequence joins TRBV7-3 and TRBJ2-2; D uncertain. V lost 0 bases and J lost 5, with 10 bases in between. The CDR3 has 15 amino acids. Germline loops: CDR1 SGHTA, CDR2 FQGTGA. CDR3 sequence reads: CASSLTQLGTGELFF. The CDR3 coding sequence is TGTGCCAGCAGCTTAACACAGCTGGGTACCGGGGAGCTGTTTTTT. Looking up the rest from reference TRBV7-3 and TRBJ2-2 gives the full variable domain: GAGVSQTPSNKVTEKGKYVELRCDPISGHTALYWYRQSLGQGPEFLIYFQGTGAADDSGLPNDRFFAVRPEGSVSTLKIQRTERGDSAVYLCASSLTQLGTGELFFGEGSRLTVL.

The rearrangement uses TRBV25-1 and TRBJ2-7; D is undetermined. Trimming cost V 7 bases and J 2 bases, with 12 bases left between them. CDR1 MGHDK and CDR2 SYGVNS come from the germline V gene. This CDR3 spans 13 amino acids. CDR3 region: CASTTPRTYEQYF. For the CDR3, the DNA is TGTGCCAGCACTACGCCCCGAACCTACGAGCAGTACTTC.

The V call is TRBV6-5, the J call TRBJ1-6, with 8 bases lining up with TRBD1. The CDR3 covers 15 residues. CDR1 is MNHEY, CDR2 SVGAGI, per germline. V lost 4 bases to trimming and J lost 5 bases; unmatched junction nucleotides: 4. CDR3 sequence: CASSWDRRNNSPLHF. The CDR3 DNA reads TGTGCCAGCAGTTGGGACAGGCGGAATAATTCACCCCTCCACTTT.

The CDR3 DNA is TGTGCCAGCAGTCCCCAGACGACTAGCGGATACAATGAGCAGTTCTTC. This translates into CASSPQTTSGYNEQFF. The gene calls are TRBV27 and TRBJ2-1, with 9 bases identical to TRBD2. The germline CDR1 and CDR2 sequences are MNHEY and SMNVEV (reference sequence). Losses at the gene ends were 5 bases for V and 4 bases for J; bases not matched to a gene: 9. The CDR3 runs to 16 residues.

The chain uses TRBV30 and TRBJ1-2, with D unclear. The germline gives CDR1 GTSNPN, CDR2 SVGIG (reference sequence). This CDR3 is built from 11 residues. V was clipped by 3 bases and J by 8 bases, with 10 bases between them. The CDR3 sequence: CAWSLLRGYTF. For the CDR3, the DNA is TGTGCCTGGAGCCTGCTTCGGGGCTACACCTTC.

This chain joins TRBV19 and TRBJ1-5, with 7 bases identical to TRBD1. J gave up 1 base and V 7 bases, and 4 bases lay outside the gene matches. This CDR3 spans 14 amino acids. Per germline, CDR1 LNHDA and CDR2 SQIVND (reference sequence). The CDR3 DNA is TGTGCCAGTACCGACAGGGCCAGCAATCAGCCCCAGCATTTT. Translating it yields CASTDRASNQPQHF.

The genes are TRBV27 and TRBJ1-5; maybe TRBD1 (6 bases). V shed 5 bases and J shed 6 bases, with 14 bases lying between them. Per the germline V gene, CDR1 is MNHEY and CDR2 is SMNVEV (reference sequence). The CDR3 runs to 14 residues. The CDR3 coding sequence is TGTGCCAGCAGTCAAGGGGGGGTAGGTCAGCCCCAGCATTTT. It codes for CASSQGGVGQPQHF.

This chain links TRBV4-3 with TRBJ1-6, with a possible D match to TRBD1 (6 bases). The CDR3 loop spans 16 amino acids. V was clipped by 0 bases and J by 10 bases, with 16 bases between them. Germline V gene sequence: CDR1 LGHNA, CDR2 YSLEER. In DNA form, the CDR3 reads TGCGCCAGCAGCCAAGAGTACTTCAGGGGTAACTCACCCCTCCACTTT. Protein product: CASSQEYFRGNSPLHF.

This clone came up once. J is TRBJ2-7 and V is TRBV11-2, with D perhaps TRBD2 (7 bases). The V and J ends lost 7 bases and 4 bases respectively, with 17 bases between them. This CDR3 is 14 amino acids long. CDR1 and CDR2 from the germline V gene are SGHAT and FQNNGV. CDR3 sequence reads: CASTWGGGRYEQYF. The CDR3 coding sequence is TGTGCCAGCACATGGGGAGGGGGTCGGTACGAGCAGTACTTC.

The chain recombines TRBV5-5 with TRBJ2-7, with TRBD2 matching 13 bases. CDR1 is SGHKS, CDR2 YYEKEE, per germline (reference sequence). The J segment lost 5 bases and the V segment lost 3 bases, leaving 5 bases of the junction unmatched. The CDR3 is 15 residues long. CDR3: CASSSRGTSGNEQYF. In DNA, the CDR3 is TGTGCCAGCAGCTCACGCGGGACTAGCGGGAACGAGCAGTACTTC. Together with reference TRBV5-5 and TRBJ2-7, the CDR3 gives the full variable domain: DAGVTQSPTHLIKTRGQQVTLRCSPISGHKSVSWYQQVLGQGPQFIFQYYEKEERGRGNFPDRFSARQFPNYSSELNVNALLLGDSALYLCASSSRGTSGNEQYFGPGTRLTVT.